These 5 T cell receptor beta chains were sequenced from one sample in a study of regulatory T cells in long-lasting Graves disease. Combining iRepertoire HTBI primers with Arm-PCR of CDR3 regions, the authors built TCR beta libraries. TCRdb independently ran MiXCR on the multiplex PCR reads; one entry per CDR3 protein. Of about 450,000 distinct CDR3 sequences in the sample, about 17% were seen once. Sample time point: newly diagnosed GD, antithyroid drugs for less than 3 months. PBMC RNA was the source of the TCR library. This same sample was also taken into another study, of T cells in Graves' hyperthyroidism and ophthalmopathy.

This specimen was peripheral blood mononuclear cells (PBMCs), taken at new diagnosis, from a patient treated with antithyroid drugs. Receptors originate from a woman in her 30s with Graves disease.

A few counts support this clonotype. V gene TRBV29-1 combines with J gene TRBJ2-7; 8 bases line up with TRBD2. CDR1 and CDR2 from the germline V gene are SQVTM and ANQGSEA. This CDR3 comprises 14 residues. The V gene end was trimmed by 4 bases and the J gene end by 6 bases; junction bases not matched to a gene: 11. CDR3 DNA sequence: TGCAGCGTTGTGGGAGTAGCGGGACTTTTCGAGCAGTACTTC. It is translated as CSVVGVAGLFEQYF.

This clonotype was observed many times. The chain employs TRBV28 and TRBJ2-7; 9 bases are a match to TRBD1. Looked up from germline, CDR1 is MDHEN and CDR2 is SYDVKM. Trimming removed 4 bases from V and 1 base from J; junction bases left unmatched: 8. The CDR3 contains 16 residues. This CDR3 reads CASSSFRDRDSYEQYF. In DNA form, the CDR3 reads TGTGCCAGCAGTTCATTCCGGGACAGGGATTCCTACGAGCAGTACTTC.

This clonotype occurred many times. The genes are TRBV4-2 and TRBJ1-1, with unresolved D. The V end was cut by 0 bases, the J end by 5 bases, with 13 bases between. There are 15 residues in the CDR3. Germline loops: CDR1 LGHNA, CDR2 YNFKEQ. The CDR3 DNA sequence: TGTGCCAGCAGCCAAGATCAGGTGGCAATGACTGAAGCTTTCTTT. It is translated as CASSQDQVAMTEAFF.

This clonotype was seen a few times. The chain joins TRBV6-1 to TRBJ2-3, with D perhaps matching TRBD2 (6 bases). The CDR3 spans 15 residues. The V and J ends lost 6 bases and 2 bases respectively, with 15 bases between them. The germline gives CDR1 MNHNS, CDR2 SASEGT. CDR3 DNA sequence: TGTGCCAGCAGGAACTTTGGAGGGATCACAGATACGCAGTATTTT. Amino acid sequence: CASRNFGGITDTQYF.

This clonotype was recorded many times. The genes are TRBV5-1 and TRBJ2-1; 8 nucleotides line up with TRBD2. CDR3 length equals 15 residues. CDR1 SGHRS and CDR2 YFSETQ come from the germline V gene. The V gene end was trimmed by 4 bases and the J gene end by 8 bases; junction bases not matched to a gene: 11. CDR3 coding DNA: TGCGCCAGCAGCCGGAGCGGGAGTGATTCTGATGAGCAGTTCTTC. It codes for CASSRSGSDSDEQFF.